What follows describes a single T cell receptor (beta chain). Original processing methods: Researchers report that nucleated cell counts were estimated from reference gene primer amplification. Assay used: immunoSEQ multiplex PCR; TCRdb lists only in-frame clones, some missing. V, J and clone size reflect that table, while D and trimming were determined from the DNA. The sample gives about 20,000 clones, over 90% of which show up once; 4.1% is in the top ten. The data originate from a study of blood T cell repertoires in COVID-19. Study context: The United States, Italy and Spain provided the acute and convalescent COVID-19 samples. From T cells, B-cell-depleted T cells, or PBMCs came the material, which was cDNA or gDNA.

Sequenced material: peripheral blood. The receptor comes from a woman aged 50 to 60 with active COVID-19.

In DNA form, the CDR3 reads TGTGCCAGCAGTACCCCCCTGGGGGGTGGCTACACCTTC. Translating gives CASSTPLGGGYTF. V gene TRBV6-5 combines with J gene TRBJ1-2, with a weak D call TRBD1 (5 bases). Germline V gene data show CDR1 as MNHEY and CDR2 as SVGAGI. The CDR3 extends over 13 amino acids. Trimming cost V 5 bases and J 7 bases, with 14 bases left between them.